These 7 T cell receptor beta chains came from one sample sequenced in a study of blood T cell repertoires in COVID-19. TCRdb keeps only in-frame clones here, not all; method: immunoSEQ multiplex PCR. The data contain 250,000 to 300,000 clones, roughly 80% of them singletons. The source material was PBMCs or T cells enriched from blood (not recorded which). These receptors originate from a man aged 25 to 45 with acute COVID-19.

The chain employs TRBV19 and TRBJ2-2; 11 bases fit TRBD2. The CDR3 spans 16 residues. Germline assignment: CDR1 LNHDA and CDR2 SQIVND (reference sequence). With 5 bases clipped from V and 4 bases from J, the junction kept 6 bases outside the gene matches. CDR3 sequence: CASSPGTSGITGELFF. CDR3 coding DNA: TGTGCCAGTAGTCCCGGGACTAGCGGAATCACCGGGGAGCTGTTTTTT.

The V gene is TRBV4-1, the J gene TRBJ1-6; 7 bases align to TRBD1. J gave up 10 bases and V 1 base, and 10 bases lay outside the gene matches. This CDR3 contains 16 residues. Per germline, CDR1 MGHRA and CDR2 YSYEKL. CDR3 nucleotides: TGCGCCAGCAGCCAAGTTCAGGGGGAGTTGGGATCACCCCTCCACTTT. Translating it yields CASSQVQGELGSPLHF.

This chain links TRBV7-2 with TRBJ1-5, with D maybe TRBD1 (5 bases). V was trimmed by 6 bases and J by 4 bases, leaving 10 bases between them. Germline CDR1 is SGHTA and CDR2 is FQGNSA. This CDR3 has 13 amino acids. The CDR3: CASSRQINQPQHF. The CDR3 DNA sequence: TGTGCCAGCAGTCGACAGATAAATCAGCCCCAGCATTTT. Full variable domain (remainder filled in from reference TRBV7-2 and TRBJ1-5): GAGVSQSPSNKVTEKGKDVELRCDPISGHTALYWYRQSLGQGLEFLIYFQGNSAPDKSGLPSDRFSAERTGGSVSTLTIQRTQQEDSAVYLCASSRQINQPQHFGDGTRLSIL.

The chain is built from TRBV7-9 and TRBJ2-3; D might be TRBD1 (5 bases). With 1 base removed from V and 0 bases from J, the gap between germline ends came to 17 bases. CDR1 and CDR2 (germline): SEHNR, FQNEAQ (reference sequence). This CDR3 contains 18 residues. CDR3 bases: TGTGCCAGCAGCTTAGACAGGCCTCTTCATACTAGCACAGATACGCAGTATTTT. As protein: CASSLDRPLHTSTDTQYF.

The chain carries TRBV4-1 and TRBJ1-5, with D tentatively TRBD1 (6 bases). Germline-derived CDR1 and CDR2 are MGHRA and YSYEKL. The CDR3 contains 16 residues. V shed 4 bases and J shed 0 bases, with 13 bases lying between them. CDR3 nucleotide sequence: TGCGCCAGCAGCCCCGAGGGGGGGTATAGCAATCAGCCCCAGCATTTT. This translates into CASSPEGGYSNQPQHF.

This clone has more than one count but fewer than ten. At the DNA level, this CDR3 is encoded by other sequences in the same sample as well. The chain recombines TRBV27 with TRBJ2-1; no firm D call. CDR1 MNHEY and CDR2 SMNVEV come from the germline V gene (reference sequence). V lost 6 bases and J 2 bases, leaving 8 bases between the germline ends. The CDR3 totals 13 residues. CDR3: CASSFRTYNEQFF. The DNA of the CDR3 is TGTGCCAGCAGCTTTCGTACCTACAATGAGCAGTTCTTC.

The genes are TRBV7-9 and TRBJ1-4; D is ambiguous. Germline values: CDR1 SEHNR, CDR2 FQNEAQ (reference sequence). V was cut by 5 bases and J by 3 bases, with 13 bases left in between. The CDR3 extends over 15 amino acids. The CDR3 region has the DNA TGTGCCAGCAGCCAACCCGGTGGAGCTAATGAAAAACTGTTTTTT. Its translation: CASSQPGGANEKLFF.